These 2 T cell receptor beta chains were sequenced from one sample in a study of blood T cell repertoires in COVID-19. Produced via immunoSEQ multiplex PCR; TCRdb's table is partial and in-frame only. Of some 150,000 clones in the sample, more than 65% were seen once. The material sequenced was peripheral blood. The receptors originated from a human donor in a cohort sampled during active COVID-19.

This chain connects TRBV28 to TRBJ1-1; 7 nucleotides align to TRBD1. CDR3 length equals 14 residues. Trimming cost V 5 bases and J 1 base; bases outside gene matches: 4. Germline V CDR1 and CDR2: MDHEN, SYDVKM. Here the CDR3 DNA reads TGTGCCAGCAGTCAACAGGGGAAGAACACTGAAGCTTTCTTT. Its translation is CASSQQGKNTEAFF.

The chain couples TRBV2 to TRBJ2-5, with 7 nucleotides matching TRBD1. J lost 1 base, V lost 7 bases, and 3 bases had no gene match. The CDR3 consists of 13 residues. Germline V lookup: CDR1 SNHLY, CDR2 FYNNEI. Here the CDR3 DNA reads TGTGCCAGCACGAGACAGGGCCAAGAGACCCAGTACTTC. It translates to CASTRQGQETQYF.